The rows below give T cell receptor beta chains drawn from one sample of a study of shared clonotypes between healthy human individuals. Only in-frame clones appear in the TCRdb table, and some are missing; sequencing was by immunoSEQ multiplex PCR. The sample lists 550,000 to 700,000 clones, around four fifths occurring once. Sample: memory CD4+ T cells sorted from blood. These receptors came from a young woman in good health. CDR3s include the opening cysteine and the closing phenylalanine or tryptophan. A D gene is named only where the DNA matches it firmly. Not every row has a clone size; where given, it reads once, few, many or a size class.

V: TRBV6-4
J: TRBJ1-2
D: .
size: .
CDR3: CASSDPRDGAYSNYGYTF
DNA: TGTGCCAGCAGTGACCCCAGGGACGGAGCCTACTCTAACTATGGCTACACCTTC

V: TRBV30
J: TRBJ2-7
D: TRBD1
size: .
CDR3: CALRPGQTYEQYF
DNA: TGTGCCTTGAGGCCGGGACAGACCTACGAGCAGTACTTC

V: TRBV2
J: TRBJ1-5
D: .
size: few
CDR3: CASSGQLNQPQHF
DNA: TGTGCCAGCAGTGGGCAGCTCAATCAGCCCCAGCATTTT

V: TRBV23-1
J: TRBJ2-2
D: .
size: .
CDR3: CASSQSNTGELFF
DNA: TGCGCCAGCAGTCAATCCAACACCGGGGAGCTGTTTTTT

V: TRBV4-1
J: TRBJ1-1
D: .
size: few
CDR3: CASSQAAGGIRWGTEAFF
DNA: TGCGCCAGCAGCCAAGCAGCGGGCGGTATCCGGTGGGGCACTGAAGCTTTCTTT

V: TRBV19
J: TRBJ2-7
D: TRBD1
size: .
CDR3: CASSWDSSSYEQYF
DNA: TGTGCCAGTAGTTGGGACAGTAGCTCCTACGAGCAGTACTTC

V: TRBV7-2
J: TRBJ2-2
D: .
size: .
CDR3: CASSLVDYNTGELFF
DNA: TGTGCCAGCAGCTTAGTGGACTATAACACCGGGGAGCTGTTTTTT

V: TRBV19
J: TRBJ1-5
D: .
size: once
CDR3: CATGQGRPGNQPQHF
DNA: TGTGCCACCGGGCAGGGGCGCCCCGGCAATCAGCCCCAGCATTTT

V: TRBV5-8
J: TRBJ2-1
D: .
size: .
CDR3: CASSQGLAWTAYNEQFF
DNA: TGTGCCAGCAGCCAGGGGCTTGCCTGGACCGCTTACAATGAGCAGTTCTTC

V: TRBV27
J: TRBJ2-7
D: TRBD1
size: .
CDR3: CASRGLGQTTYEQYF
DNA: TGTGCCAGCCGGGGTTTGGGACAGACTACCTACGAGCAGTACTTC

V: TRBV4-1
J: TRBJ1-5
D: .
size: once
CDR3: CASSQTYSQPQHF
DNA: TGCGCCAGCAGCCAAACCTATTCGCAGCCCCAGCATTTT